Below, 28 T cell receptor beta chains from the same sample are listed, as sequenced in a study of T cell responses to AZD1222 COVID-19 vaccine. TCRdb keeps only in-frame clones here, not all; method: immunoSEQ multiplex PCR. The sample records more than 95,000 clones, 88% being singletons. Sequencing used peripheral blood, obtained on day 0 of AZD1222 vaccination. These receptors all stem from an adult in good health.

This rearrangement joins TRBV28 to TRBJ2-7; TRBD2 matches 7 bases. V shed 2 bases, J shed 5 bases, and the junction held 9 bases outside the gene matches. Germline assignment: CDR1 MDHEN and CDR2 SYDVKM. The CDR3 totals 15 residues. CDR3 DNA: TGTGCCAGCAGTTTAATTGGCGGGAGTATTGACGAGCAGTACTTC. It encodes CASSLIGGSIDEQYF. Using reference TRBV28 and TRBJ2-7 for the parts outside the CDR3, the full variable domain is DVKVTQSSRYLVKRTGEKVFLECVQDMDHENMFWYRQDPGLGLRLIYFSYDVKMKEKGDIPEGYSVSREKKERFSLILESASTNQTSMYLCASSLIGGSIDEQYFGPGTRLTVT.

V is TRBV13 and J is TRBJ2-1; 8 nucleotides line up with TRBD2. From germline, CDR1 is PRHDT and CDR2 FYEKMQ (reference sequence). The V gene end was trimmed by 5 bases and the J gene end by 0 bases; junction bases not matched to a gene: 3. This CDR3 comprises 15 residues. The CDR3 loop is CASSLAGGSYNEQFF. CDR3 DNA sequence: TGTGCCAGCAGCCTCGCGGGAGGCTCCTACAATGAGCAGTTCTTC.

J is TRBJ2-5 and V is TRBV27; 12 nucleotides agree with TRBD1. Germline lookup yields CDR1 MNHEY and CDR2 SMNVEV (reference sequence). The CDR3 has 20 amino acids. After removal of 2 bases from V and 5 bases from J, the junction contained 18 bases not matched to a gene. CDR3 residues: CASSLSGDRGPPETGETQYF. Here the CDR3 DNA reads TGTGCCAGCAGTTTAAGCGGGGACAGGGGGCCCCCGGAGACTGGGGAGACCCAGTACTTC.

J is TRBJ2-7 and V is TRBV23-1; TRBD1 agrees at 10 bases. TRBV23-1 is an ORF, and what it does is uncertain. The CDR3 extends over 17 amino acids. V dropped 3 bases and J dropped 5; count of bases not matched to a gene: 13. The CDR3 coding sequence is TGCGCCAGCAGTCACGGCTCTGTCGGGACAGGGGTCCACGAGCAGTACTTC. Its protein is CASSHGSVGTGVHEQYF.

The chain recombines TRBV7-2 with TRBJ1-1, with unresolved D. This CDR3 contains 12 residues. CDR1 SGHTA and CDR2 FQGNSA come from the germline V gene. V was shortened by 4 bases and J by 3 bases, with 6 bases between the two germline ends. The CDR3 region is CASSSRYTEAFF. The CDR3 nucleotides are TGTGCCAGCAGCTCCCGATACACTGAAGCTTTCTTT.

V and J are TRBV6-2 or TRBV6-3 and TRBJ2-1; possibly TRBD1 for D (5 bases). There are 14 residues in the CDR3. Trimming pared 2 bases from V and 5 bases from J, leaving 10 bases between. Germline V gene sequence: CDR1 MNHEY, CDR2 SVGEGT. Here the CDR3 reads CASSYTRQNNEQFF. CDR3 coding DNA: TGTGCCAGCAGTTACACCCGACAGAACAATGAGCAGTTCTTC.

This chain connects TRBV9 to TRBJ2-7, with D tentatively TRBD1 (6 bases). From germline, CDR1 is SGDLS and CDR2 YYNGEE. Between the trimmed V and J ends, which lost 4 bases and 1 base, there was a span of 12 bases. The CDR3 consists of 14 residues. CDR3 residues: CASSPEQGSYEQYF. The CDR3 region has the DNA TGTGCCAGCAGCCCCGAACAGGGTTCCTACGAGCAGTACTTC.

This chain joins TRBV11-3 and TRBJ1-1; D possibly corresponds to TRBD1 (5 bases). The V end was cut by 4 bases, the J end by 8 bases, with 11 bases between. The germline V gene has CDR1 SGHNT and CDR2 YENEEA. The CDR3 is 12 residues long. The CDR3 spells CASSSRQREAFF. The CDR3 DNA sequence: TGTGCCAGCAGCTCACGACAGCGAGAAGCTTTCTTT.

The J gene is TRBJ1-1, the V gene TRBV2; D ambiguous. CDR1 is SNHLY, CDR2 FYNNEI, per germline. Trimming removed 3 bases at V and 11 bases at J, with 16 bases between. CDR3 length: 13 residues. The CDR3 DNA sequence: TGTGCCAGCAGTGACGATACTAACCGGAGGGCTTTCTTT. This encodes CASSDDTNRRAFF.

This chain uses TRBV2 with TRBJ1-2, with D perhaps matching TRBD1 (5 bases). Per the germline V gene, CDR1 is SNHLY and CDR2 is FYNNEI. The CDR3 is 10 residues long. Trimming stripped 7 bases from V and 10 bases from J, with 10 bases between. CDR3 sequence: CASMGLDYTF. The CDR3 nucleotides are TGTGCCAGCATGGGACTCGACTACACCTTC. Based on the CDR3 plus reference TRBV2 and TRBJ1-2, the full variable domain is EPEVTQTPSHQVTQMGQEVILRCVPISNHLYFYWYRQILGQKVEFLVSFYNNEISEKSEIFDDQFSVERPDGSNFTLKIRSTKLEDSAMYFCASMGLDYTFGSGTRLTVV.

This clone appeared once. This chain connects TRBV5-6 to TRBJ2-7; no firm D call. CDR1 is SGHDT and CDR2 is YYEEEE in the germline V gene. Trimming cost V 1 base and J 2 bases, with 7 bases left between them. This CDR3 is 13 amino acids long. The CDR3 spells CASSLTHAYEQYF. The CDR3 nucleotides are TGTGCCAGCAGCTTGACGCATGCCTACGAGCAGTACTTC.

The chain couples TRBV7-6 to TRBJ2-3; 9 bases match TRBD2. J lost 6 bases, V lost 0 bases, and 7 bases had no gene match. This CDR3 has 16 amino acids. Germline CDR1 reads SGHVS; CDR2 reads FNYEAQ. The CDR3 is CASSLAPGLAPDTQYF. The CDR3 DNA follows: TGTGCCAGCAGCTTAGCGCCGGGACTAGCCCCCGATACGCAGTATTTT.

This chain uses TRBV27 with TRBJ2-3; the D gene is possibly TRBD1 (5 bases). CDR1 is MNHEY and CDR2 is SMNVEV in the germline V gene (reference sequence). The CDR3 is 15 amino acids. Trimming pared 3 bases from V and 0 bases from J, leaving 10 bases between. CDR3 in amino acids: CASSFGTGSTDTQYF. In nucleotides, the CDR3 is TGTGCCAGCAGTTTTGGCACAGGAAGCACAGATACGCAGTATTTT.

V is TRBV4-3 and J is TRBJ1-4; D unresolved. The CDR3 length is 15 residues. Trimming pared 1 base from V and 7 bases from J, leaving 13 bases between. Germline V gives CDR1 LGHNA, CDR2 YSLEER. The CDR3 coding sequence is TGCGCCAGCAGCCAAGTGAGGTTACCCCCTGAAAAACTGTTTTTT. This codes for CASSQVRLPPEKLFF.

The rearrangement uses TRBV14 and TRBJ2-5; TRBD1 matches 8 bases. CDR3 length: 14 amino acids. The junction had 4 bases not matched to a gene; V was cut back by 4 bases and J by 3 bases. Per the germline V gene, CDR1 is SGHDN and CDR2 is FVKESK. The CDR3 reads CASSPTGAEETQYF. DNA of the CDR3: TGTGCCAGCAGCCCGACAGGGGCCGAAGAGACCCAGTACTTC.

This chain joins TRBV11-3 and TRBJ1-1, with 10 bases matching TRBD1. The CDR3 loop spans 14 amino acids. V was pared by 7 bases and J by 4 bases, with 6 bases of the junction left unmatched. CDR1 and CDR2 from the germline V gene are SGHNT and YENEEA. This CDR3 is CASMTGTGATEAFF. The DNA for the CDR3 is TGTGCCAGCATGACCGGGACAGGGGCCACTGAAGCTTTCTTT.

The chain is built from TRBV28 and TRBJ2-5; 7 nucleotides line up with TRBD1. The germline CDR1 and CDR2 sequences are MDHEN and SYDVKM. Germline trimming cut 6 bases from V and 5 bases from J; bases unmatched to any gene: 9. The length of the CDR3 is 14 residues. The chain's CDR3 is CASRATGYLETQYF. CDR3 DNA sequence: TGTGCCAGCAGGGCGACAGGGTACTTGGAGACCCAGTACTTC.

The rearrangement links TRBV28 to TRBJ1-3, with TRBD1 matching 7 bases. V dropped 1 base and J dropped 0; count of bases not matched to a gene: 6. Germline values: CDR1 MDHEN, CDR2 SYDVKM. The CDR3 consists of 17 residues. The CDR3, as DNA: TGTGCCAGCAGTTTATTGGCAGGGGGTTCCTCTGGAAACACCATATATTTT. Its protein product is CASSLLAGGSSGNTIYF.

This clone came up once. V gene TRBV4-3 combines with J gene TRBJ1-1; 7 nucleotides agree with TRBD1. V dropped 3 bases and J dropped 4; count of bases not matched to a gene: 8. The CDR3 extends over 15 amino acids. Germline V gene data show CDR1 as LGHNA and CDR2 as YSLEER. The CDR3 region has the DNA TGCGCCAGCAGCCAGAAGAGACAGGGCAGCACTGAAGCTTTCTTT. Translation gives CASSQKRQGSTEAFF.

The rearrangement joins TRBV27 to TRBJ1-5; 11 bases map to TRBD1. After removal of 5 bases from V and 9 bases from J, the junction contained 9 bases not matched to a gene. The CDR3 is 15 residues long. CDR1 is MNHEY, CDR2 SMNVEV, per germline (reference sequence). The CDR3 protein is CASSATGQGAGPQHF. The CDR3 DNA follows: TGTGCCAGCAGTGCCACAGGACAGGGGGCGGGGCCCCAGCATTTT.

This rearrangement joins TRBV28 to TRBJ1-4; D not certain. Trimming left V 2 bases short and J 6 bases short, with 7 bases between. The CDR3 covers 13 residues. The germline V gene has CDR1 MDHEN and CDR2 SYDVKM. The CDR3 DNA sequence: TGTGCCAGCAGTTTAGCTCAGGATGAAAAACTGTTTTTT. Protein: CASSLAQDEKLFF.

CDR3 amino acids: CASGLVPGYNSGYTF. The CDR3, as DNA: TGTGCTAGTGGTTTGGTTCCGGGGTACAATTCGGGCTACACCTTC. The chain uses TRBV12-5 and TRBJ1-2; D gene uncertain. Germline assignment: CDR1 LGHNT and CDR2 FRNRAP. The CDR3 has 15 residues. Trimming removed 0 bases at V and 8 bases at J, with 16 bases between.

This clone came up a few times. The chain has TRBV3-1 (or the pseudogene TRBV3-2) and TRBJ2-2; tentative D call: TRBD2 (5 bases). There are 14 residues in the CDR3. Germline V gene sequence: CDR1 LGHDT, CDR2 YNNKEL (reference sequence). V was cut by 0 bases and J by 7 bases, with 9 bases left in between. The CDR3 region has the DNA TGTGCCAGCAGCCAAGATCCGGGGTACGGGGAGCTGTTTTTT. This translates into CASSQDPGYGELFF.

The chain combines TRBV5-1 with TRBJ2-7; D is unclear. Trimming removed 4 bases at V and 5 bases at J, with 10 bases between. In germline, CDR1 is SGHRS, CDR2 YFSETQ. The CDR3 loop spans 12 amino acids. Here the CDR3 reads CASSPGRDEQYF. The CDR3 nucleotides are TGCGCCAGCAGCCCTGGACGGGACGAGCAGTACTTC.

This clone was detected only once. The chain links TRBV6-2 or TRBV6-3 to TRBJ1-1, with D perhaps matching TRBD1 (6 bases). The V gene's germline CDR1 is MNHEY and CDR2 SVGEGT. V lost 2 bases and J 1 base, leaving 17 bases between the germline ends. The CDR3 loop spans 17 amino acids. The CDR3 sequence: CASSYGWGGRTNTEAFF. CDR3 in DNA: TGTGCCAGCAGTTACGGATGGGGGGGCAGGACGAACACTGAAGCTTTCTTT.

V and J are TRBV29-1 and TRBJ1-5, with 9 bases that match TRBD1. V lost 8 bases, J lost 5 bases, and 10 bases stayed unmatched. The CDR3 contains 14 residues. Germline V lookup: CDR1 SQVTM, CDR2 ANQGSEA. The CDR3 spells CSISQGAGDQPQHF. In DNA form, the CDR3 reads TGCAGCATCTCACAGGGGGCAGGGGATCAGCCCCAGCATTTT.

The chain has TRBV3-1 (or the pseudogene TRBV3-2) and TRBJ2-6; unclear D gene. In germline, CDR1 is LGHDT, CDR2 YNNKEL (reference sequence). The CDR3 contains 15 residues. Trimming shortened V by 5 bases and J by 3 bases, and 11 bases separated the two germline ends. The CDR3 DNA reads as TGTGCCAGCAGCTTTCCGGCTGGTGGGGCCAACGTCCTGACTTTC. It is translated as CASSFPAGGANVLTF.

The chain recombines TRBV7-8 with TRBJ1-1; TRBD1 might be the D (5 bases). CDR1 and CDR2 (germline): SGHVS, FQNEAQ. This CDR3 contains 16 residues. V was cut by 1 base and J by 0 bases, with 12 bases left in between. CDR3 sequence: CASSLVGTDMNTEAFF. CDR3 bases: TGTGCCAGCAGCTTAGTGGGGACGGACATGAACACTGAAGCTTTCTTT.